This is a list of T cell receptor beta chains from one sample in a study of sequential checkpoint blockade in melanoma. Here immunoSEQ multiplex PCR was the method, and the copy in TCRdb shows in-frame clones only, minus some. The sample includes approximately 21,000 clones, roughly four fifths of them seen just once. The sample was CD8+ T cells sorted from blood (inferred from file names), taken from a patient given nivolumab and ipilimumab in sequence. These receptors originate from a human donor with melanoma. The CDR3 runs from the conserved cysteine through the conserved F or W. Each record gives: CDR3 length, V gene, clone size, D gene, J gene, CDR3 protein, CDR3 DNA. D genes are given only for firm matches. Size is omitted from some rows. Given values are once, few, many or a class for expanded clones.

len: 16
v_gene: TRBV27
abundance: few
d_gene: TRBD2
j_gene: TRBJ2-1
CDR3aa: CASSLGGGGTYNEQFF
CDR3nt: TGTGCCAGCAGTTTAGGCGGGGGGGGGACCTACAATGAGCAGTTCTTC

len: 13
v_gene: TRBV7-2
abundance: -
d_gene: -
j_gene: TRBJ1-2
CDR3aa: CASSPGVNYGYTF
CDR3nt: TGTGCCAGCAGCCCAGGGGTTAACTATGGCTACACCTTC

len: 14
v_gene: TRBV6-5
abundance: few
d_gene: -
j_gene: TRBJ2-7
CDR3aa: CASMLDIRGYEQYF
CDR3nt: TGTGCCAGTATGTTGGATATAAGGGGGTACGAGCAGTACTTC

len: 17
v_gene: TRBV5-8
abundance: -
d_gene: TRBD1
j_gene: TRBJ2-7
CDR3aa: CASSQDPEGTGGYEQYF
CDR3nt: TGTGCCAGCAGCCAAGATCCGGAAGGGACAGGGGGGTACGAGCAGTACTTC

len: 16
v_gene: TRBV13
abundance: -
d_gene: -
j_gene: TRBJ1-2
CDR3aa: CASSFMSLDTLDGYTF
CDR3nt: TGTGCCAGCAGCTTCATGTCCTTGGACACCCTGGATGGCTACACCTTC

len: 14
v_gene: TRBV15
abundance: -
d_gene: -
j_gene: TRBJ2-7
CDR3aa: CATSRDRQGYEQYF
CDR3nt: TGTGCCACCAGCAGAGATCGTCAGGGATACGAGCAGTACTTC

len: 15
v_gene: TRBV14
abundance: -
d_gene: -
j_gene: TRBJ1-1
CDR3aa: CASSQDSGFYTEAFF
CDR3nt: TGTGCCAGCAGCCAAGACTCAGGGTTTTACACTGAAGCTTTCTTT

len: 15
v_gene: TRBV11-1
abundance: -
d_gene: -
j_gene: TRBJ2-7
CDR3aa: CASSPVRRAAYEQYF
CDR3nt: TGTGCCAGCAGCCCCGTGCGGCGAGCCGCCTACGAGCAGTACTTC

len: 13
v_gene: TRBV2
abundance: -
d_gene: -
j_gene: TRBJ2-7
CDR3aa: CASSAGLPHEQYF
CDR3nt: TGTGCCAGCAGTGCGGGACTCCCGCACGAGCAGTACTTC

len: 14
v_gene: TRBV29-1
abundance: -
d_gene: TRBD1
j_gene: TRBJ1-6
CDR3aa: CSVGQRSYNSPLHF
CDR3nt: TGCAGCGTGGGACAGCGATCCTATAATTCACCCCTCCACTTT

len: 14
v_gene: TRBV5-5
abundance: -
d_gene: -
j_gene: TRBJ1-4
CDR3aa: CASRPTVRNEKLFF
CDR3nt: TGTGCCAGCAGGCCGACAGTACGTAATGAAAAACTGTTTTTT

len: 14
v_gene: TRBV13
abundance: -
d_gene: TRBD2
j_gene: TRBJ2-7
CDR3aa: CASSAGTRVSEQYF
CDR3nt: TGTGCCAGCAGCGCCGGGACTAGAGTCTCCGAGCAGTACTTC

len: 19
v_gene: TRBV7-8
abundance: -
d_gene: TRBD1
j_gene: TRBJ2-6
CDR3aa: CASSITGTANSAGANVLTF
CDR3nt: TGTGCCAGCAGCATCACCGGGACAGCCAATTCTGCTGGGGCCAACGTCCTGACTTTC

len: 15
v_gene: TRBV19
abundance: few
d_gene: TRBD1
j_gene: TRBJ1-5
CDR3aa: CASSIQGGGNQPQHF
CDR3nt: TGTGCCAGTAGTATACAGGGGGGAGGCAATCAGCCCCAGCATTTT

len: 16
v_gene: TRBV6-5
abundance: -
d_gene: TRBD1
j_gene: TRBJ1-1
CDR3aa: CASSYRWDRRDTEAFF
CDR3nt: TGTGCCAGCAGTTACCGTTGGGACAGGCGGGACACTGAAGCTTTCTTT

len: 14
v_gene: TRBV4-1
abundance: -
d_gene: TRBD1
j_gene: TRBJ2-7
CDR3aa: CASSHTTGTYEQYF
CDR3nt: TGCGCCAGCAGCCACACGACAGGGACCTACGAGCAGTACTTC

len: 14
v_gene: TRBV30
abundance: -
d_gene: -
j_gene: TRBJ2-1
CDR3aa: CAWNGVGSNNEQFF
CDR3nt: TGTGCCTGGAATGGGGTAGGGAGCAACAATGAGCAGTTCTTC

len: 16
v_gene: TRBV4-3
abundance: -
d_gene: -
j_gene: TRBJ2-5
CDR3aa: CASSQDSNLGAETQYF
CDR3nt: TGCGCCAGCAGCCAAGATTCGAACCTGGGAGCGGAGACCCAGTACTTC

len: 16
v_gene: TRBV7-8
abundance: -
d_gene: -
j_gene: TRBJ2-3
CDR3aa: CASSLNSGVGPDTQYF
CDR3nt: TGTGCCAGCAGCCTTAACTCAGGGGTAGGGCCAGATACGCAGTATTTT

len: 16
v_gene: TRBV11-2
abundance: -
d_gene: TRBD1
j_gene: TRBJ2-7
CDR3aa: CASSTTGQGATYEQYF
CDR3nt: TGTGCCAGCAGCACCACGGGACAGGGGGCAACCTACGAGCAGTACTTC

len: 14
v_gene: TRBV7-3
abundance: -
d_gene: -
j_gene: TRBJ1-1
CDR3aa: CASSYTGLGSEAFF
CDR3nt: TGTGCCAGCAGCTACACAGGGTTAGGGTCTGAAGCTTTCTTT

len: 15
v_gene: TRBV7-6
abundance: -
d_gene: TRBD1
j_gene: TRBJ2-1
CDR3aa: CASSSAGTGFNEQFF
CDR3nt: TGTGCCAGCAGCTCCGCCGGGACAGGGTTCAATGAGCAGTTCTTC

len: 15
v_gene: TRBV29-1
abundance: -
d_gene: TRBD1
j_gene: TRBJ1-2
CDR3aa: CSVLLQGGTNYGYTF
CDR3nt: TGCAGCGTGCTCCTACAGGGGGGAACTAACTATGGCTACACCTTC

len: 15
v_gene: TRBV4-3
abundance: -
d_gene: -
j_gene: TRBJ2-7
CDR3aa: CASSQATGTPYEQYF
CDR3nt: TGCGCCAGCAGCCAAGCTACAGGAACCCCCTACGAGCAGTACTTC

len: 13
v_gene: TRBV10-2
abundance: few
d_gene: -
j_gene: TRBJ2-7
CDR3aa: CASSYSDSYEQYF
CDR3nt: TGTGCCAGCAGTTACTCTGACTCCTACGAGCAGTACTTC

len: 16
v_gene: TRBV28
abundance: -
d_gene: -
j_gene: TRBJ2-4
CDR3aa: CASSLEGSEAKNIQYF
CDR3nt: TGTGCCAGCAGTTTGGAGGGAAGTGAAGCCAAAAACATTCAGTACTTC

len: 17
v_gene: TRBV5-4
abundance: -
d_gene: -
j_gene: TRBJ2-3
CDR3aa: CASSLGGGGVSTDTQYF
CDR3nt: TGTGCCAGCAGCTTGGGGGGCGGGGGCGTGAGCACAGATACGCAGTATTTT